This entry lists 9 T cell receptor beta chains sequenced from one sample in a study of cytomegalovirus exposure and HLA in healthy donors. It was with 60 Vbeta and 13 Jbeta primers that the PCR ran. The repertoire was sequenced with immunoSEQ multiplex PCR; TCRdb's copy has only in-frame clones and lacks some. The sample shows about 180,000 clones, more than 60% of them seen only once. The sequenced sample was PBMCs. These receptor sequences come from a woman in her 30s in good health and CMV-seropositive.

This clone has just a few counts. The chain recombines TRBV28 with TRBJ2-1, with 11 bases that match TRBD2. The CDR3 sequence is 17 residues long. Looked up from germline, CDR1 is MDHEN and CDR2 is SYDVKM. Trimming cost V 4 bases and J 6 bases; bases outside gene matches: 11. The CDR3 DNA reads TGTGCCAGCAGTTGGGGGGGGAGTAGCGGGAGGGCCAATGAGCAGTTCTTC. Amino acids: CASSWGGSSGRANEQFF. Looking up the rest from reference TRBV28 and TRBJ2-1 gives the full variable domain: DVKVTQSSRYLVKRTGEKVFLECVQDMDHENMFWYRQDPGLGLRLIYFSYDVKMKEKGDIPEGYSVSREKKERFSLILESASTNQTSMYLCASSWGGSSGRANEQFFGPGTRLTVL.

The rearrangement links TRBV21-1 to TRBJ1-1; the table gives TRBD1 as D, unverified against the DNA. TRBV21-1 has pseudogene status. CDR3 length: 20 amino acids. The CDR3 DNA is TGTGCCAGCAGCAAAGGAGGCCTGTTGGGGGAAGGGGGTGTGTACACTGAAGCTTTCTTT. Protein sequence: CASSKGGLLGEGGVYTEAFF.

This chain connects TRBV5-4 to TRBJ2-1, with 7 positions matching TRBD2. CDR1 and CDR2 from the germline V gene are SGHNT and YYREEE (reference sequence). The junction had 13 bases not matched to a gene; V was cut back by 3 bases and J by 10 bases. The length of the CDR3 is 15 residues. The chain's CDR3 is CASSSQRDPSKEQFF. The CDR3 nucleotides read TGTGCCAGCAGCTCCCAGCGGGACCCCTCGAAAGAGCAGTTCTTC.

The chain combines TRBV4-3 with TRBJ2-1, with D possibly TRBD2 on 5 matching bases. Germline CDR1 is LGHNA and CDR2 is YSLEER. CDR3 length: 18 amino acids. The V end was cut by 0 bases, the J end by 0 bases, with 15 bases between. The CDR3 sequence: CASSQEVKRSYSYNEQFF. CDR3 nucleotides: TGCGCCAGCAGCCAAGAGGTGAAGCGGTCCTACTCCTACAATGAGCAGTTCTTC.

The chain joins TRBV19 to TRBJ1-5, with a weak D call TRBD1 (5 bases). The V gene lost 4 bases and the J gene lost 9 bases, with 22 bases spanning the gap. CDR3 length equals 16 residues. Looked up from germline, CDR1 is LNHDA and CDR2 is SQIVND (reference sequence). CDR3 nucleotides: TGTGCCAGTAGTACCCATACAGACAGTCCTATAGGGCCCCAGCATTTT. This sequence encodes CASSTHTDSPIGPQHF. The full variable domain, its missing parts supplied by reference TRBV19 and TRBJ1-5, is DGGITQSPKYLFRKEGQNVTLSCEQNLNHDAMYWYRQDPGQGLRLIYYSQIVNDFQKGDIAEGYSVSREKKESFPLTVTSAQKNPTAFYLCASSTHTDSPIGPQHFGDGTRLSIL.

The CDR3 bases are TGCGCCAGCAGCCGCCGGACTAGCGGGAGGGCCGGGGGGAATGAGCAGTTCTTC. Its translation: CASSRRTSGRAGGNEQFF. This chain connects TRBV4-3 to TRBJ2-1, with TRBD2 identical over 15 bases. CDR1 and CDR2 from the germline V gene are LGHNA and YSLEER. With V trimmed by 4 bases and J by 7 bases, 11 bases remained unmatched. CDR3 length: 18 amino acids.

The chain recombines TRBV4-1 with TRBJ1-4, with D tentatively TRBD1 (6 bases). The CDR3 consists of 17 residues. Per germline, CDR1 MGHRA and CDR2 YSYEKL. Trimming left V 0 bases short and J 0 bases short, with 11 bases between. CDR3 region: CASSQDIRQATNEKLFF. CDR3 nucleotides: TGCGCCAGCAGCCAAGATATTCGACAGGCAACTAATGAAAAACTGTTTTTT.

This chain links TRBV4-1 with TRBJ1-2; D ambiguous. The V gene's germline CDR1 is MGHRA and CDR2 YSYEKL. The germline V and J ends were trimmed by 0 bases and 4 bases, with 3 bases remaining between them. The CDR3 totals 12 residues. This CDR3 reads CASSQDLYGYTF. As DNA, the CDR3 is TGCGCCAGCAGCCAAGATCTCTATGGCTACACCTTC.

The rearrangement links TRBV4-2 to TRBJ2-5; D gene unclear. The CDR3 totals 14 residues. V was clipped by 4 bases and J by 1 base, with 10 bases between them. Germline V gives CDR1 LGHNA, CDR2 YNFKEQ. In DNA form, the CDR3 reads TGTGCCAGCAGCCCTCGGTCTACCCAAGAGACCCAGTACTTC. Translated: CASSPRSTQETQYF.